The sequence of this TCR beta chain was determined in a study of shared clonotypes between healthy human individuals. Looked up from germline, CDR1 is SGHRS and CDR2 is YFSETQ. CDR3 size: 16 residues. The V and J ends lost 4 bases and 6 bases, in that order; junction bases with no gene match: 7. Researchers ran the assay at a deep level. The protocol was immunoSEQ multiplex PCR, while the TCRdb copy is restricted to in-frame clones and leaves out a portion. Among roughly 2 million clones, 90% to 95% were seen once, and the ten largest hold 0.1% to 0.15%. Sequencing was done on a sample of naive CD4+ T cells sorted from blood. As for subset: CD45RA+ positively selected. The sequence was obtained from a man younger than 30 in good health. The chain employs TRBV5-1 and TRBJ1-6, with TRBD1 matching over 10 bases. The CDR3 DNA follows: TGCGCCAGCAGCCCCGGTGGGACAGGGGCTAATTCACCCCTCCACTTT. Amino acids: CASSPGGTGANSPLHF.